This note documents a single TCR beta chain sequence. The record originates from a study of T cell changes during pregnancy in multiple sclerosis. The method was immunoSEQ multiplex PCR; TCRdb's version includes in-frame clones alone and lacks a portion of them. The sample includes tens of thousands of clones, about 90% of them seen just once. This specimen consisted of CD4+ T cells from peripheral blood mononuclear cells, obtained in the first trimester of pregnancy. This sequence originates from a female donor with multiple sclerosis, enrolled in a pregnancy study.

The CDR3 nucleotides are TGTGCCAGCAGCCAAGACGGAGGACTACCTTATCGACCCTACAATGAGCAGTTCTTC. This encodes CASSQDGGLPYRPYNEQFF. This sequence joins TRBV14 and TRBJ2-1; perhaps TRBD2 as D (6 bases). CDR1 and CDR2 from the germline V gene are SGHDN and FVKESK. Trimming left V 0 bases short and J 2 bases short, with 20 bases between. The CDR3 covers 19 residues.